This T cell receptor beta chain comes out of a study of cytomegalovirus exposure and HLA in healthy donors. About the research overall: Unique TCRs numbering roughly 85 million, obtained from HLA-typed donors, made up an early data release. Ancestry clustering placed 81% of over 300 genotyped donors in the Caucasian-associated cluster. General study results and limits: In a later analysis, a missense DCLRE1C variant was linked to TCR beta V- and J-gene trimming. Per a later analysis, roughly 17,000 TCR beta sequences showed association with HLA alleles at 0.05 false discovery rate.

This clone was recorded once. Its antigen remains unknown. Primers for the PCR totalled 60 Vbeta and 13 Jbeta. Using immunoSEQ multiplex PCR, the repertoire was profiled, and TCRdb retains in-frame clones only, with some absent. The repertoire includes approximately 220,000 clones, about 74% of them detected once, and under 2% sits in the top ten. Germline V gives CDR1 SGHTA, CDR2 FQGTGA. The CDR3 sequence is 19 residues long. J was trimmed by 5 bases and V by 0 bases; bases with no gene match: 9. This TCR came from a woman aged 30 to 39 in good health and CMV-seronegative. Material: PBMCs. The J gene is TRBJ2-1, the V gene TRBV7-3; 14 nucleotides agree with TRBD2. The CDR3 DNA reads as TGTGCCAGCAGCTTAACGGGGGGGACTAGCGGGGGAGTAGACAATGAGCAGTTCTTC. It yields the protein CASSLTGGTSGGVDNEQFF.